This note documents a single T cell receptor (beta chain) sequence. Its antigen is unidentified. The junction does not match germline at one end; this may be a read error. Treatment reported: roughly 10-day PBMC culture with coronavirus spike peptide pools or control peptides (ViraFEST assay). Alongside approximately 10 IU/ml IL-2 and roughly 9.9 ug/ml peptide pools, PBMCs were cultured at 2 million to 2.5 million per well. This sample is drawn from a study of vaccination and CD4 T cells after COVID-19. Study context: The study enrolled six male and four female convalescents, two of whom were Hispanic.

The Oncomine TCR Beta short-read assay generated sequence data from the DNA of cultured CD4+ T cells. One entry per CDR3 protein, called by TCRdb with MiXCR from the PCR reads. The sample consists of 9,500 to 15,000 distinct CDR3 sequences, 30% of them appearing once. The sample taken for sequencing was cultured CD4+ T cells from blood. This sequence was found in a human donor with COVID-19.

The CDR3 is CAGSARTGGNHNYGYTF. CDR3 DNA: TGTGCCGGCAGTGCCCGGACAGGGGGTAACCATAACTATGGCTACACCTTC. The chain links TRBV6-1 to TRBJ1-2; 10 bases match TRBD1. The CDR3 has 17 residues. Germline loops: CDR1 MNHNS, CDR2 SASEGT.